This is a list of T cell receptor beta chains from one sample in a study of T cell repertoires in cytomegalovirus infection. For these TCRs, the target antigens are not known. One entry per CDR3 protein results from TCRdb running MiXCR on the reads. The table has approximately 990,000 distinct CDR3 sequences, around 31% seen once; the top ten hold over 12%. The sequences come from cultured CD8+ T cells from PBMCs, collected from culture after CMV antigen stimulation. The receptors were sampled from a human donor in good health (CMV status not recorded). Some clones in this sample may be carry-over from other donors' samples. Each CDR3 is given with its conserved first and last residue. The D gene is left open where the match is weak. Clone size is given for some rows only: seen once, a few or many times, or a class if the clone is expanded.

size,V,D,J,CDR3,DNA
few,TRBV2,NA,TRBJ2-7,CATGGYEQYF,TGTGCCACAGGGGGGTACGAGCAGTACTTC
many,TRBV7-6,TRBD1,TRBJ1-1,CASSSPKDREVNTEAFF,TGTGCCAGCAGCTCGCCAAAAGACAGGGAGGTCAACACTGAAGCTTTCTTT
many,TRBV6-1,NA,TRBJ2-7,CASTPSGSYEQYF,TGTGCCAGCACCCCATCAGGGTCCTACGAGCAGTACTTC
NA,TRBV5-6,TRBD1,TRBJ1-1,CASSWGQGWEAFF,TGTGCCAGCAGCTGGGGACAGGGATGGGAAGCTTTCTTT
few,TRBV10-1,NA,TRBJ1-2,CASSESSGAGRDGYTF,TGCGCCAGCAGTGAGTCAAGCGGTGCAGGGCGGGATGGCTACACCTTC
NA,TRBV19,NA,TRBJ1-2,CASSTQFPAGNYGYTF,TGTGCCAGTAGTACCCAATTCCCCGCCGGCAACTATGGCTACACCTTC
few,TRBV6-1,NA,TRBJ1-6,CASSEVGTMMDSPLHF,TGTGCCAGCAGTGAAGTAGGGACTATGATGGATTCACCCCTCCACTTT
few,TRBV15,NA,TRBJ2-7,CATSRDRGQGSSFYEQYF,TGTGCCACCAGCAGAGATCGGGGGCAGGGGTCCTCCTTCTACGAGCAGTACTTC
few,TRBV12-3/TRBV12-4,NA,TRBJ1-4,CASSLNSLLGEKLFF,TGTGCCAGCAGTTTAAATTCCCTTCTAGGTGAAAAACTGTTTTTT
NA,TRBV7-4,TRBD2,TRBJ2-7,CASSSGTSGGAYRDYEQYF,TGTGCCAGCAGCTCGGGGACTAGCGGGGGGGCCTATCGTGACTACGAGCAGTACTTC
many,TRBV6-8,NA,TRBJ2-5,CASIQGRRQETQYF,TGTGCCAGCATACAAGGCCGGCGCCAAGAGACCCAGTACTTC
few,TRBV7-9,TRBD1,TRBJ2-5,CASSFSGQIQETQYF,TGTGCCAGCAGCTTCTCGGGACAGATACAAGAGACCCAGTACTTC
many,TRBV12-3/TRBV12-4,TRBD1,TRBJ2-7,CASSLTGREQYF,TGTGCCAGCAGCCTGACAGGGCGCGAGCAGTACTTC
few,TRBV6-6,TRBD1,TRBJ1-6,CASSPTRQGPDSPLHF,TGTGCCAGCAGTCCCACAAGACAGGGGCCTGATTCACCCCTCCACTTT
few,TRBV12-3/TRBV12-4,TRBD1,TRBJ2-1,CASSLASQGVNNEQFF,TGTGCCAGCAGTCTGGCTAGCCAGGGGGTCAACAATGAGCAGTTCTTC
few,TRBV10-3,NA,TRBJ1-2,CAIFDRPSYGYTF,TGTGCCATTTTCGACAGACCCAGCTATGGCTACACCTTC
NA,TRBV4-1,NA,TRBJ1-2,CASSQEVGVARGYTF,TGCGCCAGCAGCCAAGAAGTAGGGGTTGCGAGAGGCTACACCTTC
NA,TRBV25-1,TRBD1,TRBJ1-1,CASSEFGGQNSEAFF,TGTGCCAGCAGTGAATTTGGGGGACAGAATTCTGAAGCTTTCTTT
few,TRBV12-3/TRBV12-4,NA,TRBJ2-7,CASSLKSYEQYF,TGTGCCAGCAGTTTAAAAAGCTACGAGCAGTACTTC
NA,TRBV14,TRBD1,TRBJ1-2,CASSQRGTAVVGYTF,TGTGCCAGCAGCCAGAGGGGGACAGCCGTCGTCGGCTACACCTTC
NA,TRBV4-3,NA,TRBJ2-1,CASRAGGAPYNEQFF,TGCGCCAGCAGGGCCGGGGGCGCCCCATACAATGAGCAGTTCTTC
many,TRBV28,TRBD1,TRBJ2-5,CASSSPDRAHPKTTQYF,TGTGCCAGCAGTTCACCCGACAGGGCCCACCCGAAGACGACCCAGTACTTC
few,TRBV20-1,TRBD2,TRBJ2-1,CSARRLAGYNEQFF,TGCAGTGCTAGAAGGCTAGCGGGGTACAATGAGCAGTTCTTC
NA,TRBV6-1,NA,TRBJ1-1,CASSDNTGSLNTEAFF,TGTGCCAGCAGTGACAATACAGGGTCCCTGAACACTGAAGCTTTCTTT
few,TRBV7-3,NA,TRBJ2-6,CASSPPLVSGNPSLSGANVLTF,TGTGCCAGCAGCCCCCCTCTGGTCAGCGGAAACCCGAGCCTCTCTGGGGCCAACGTCCTGACTTTC
NA,TRBV4-3,NA,TRBJ2-2,CASSQEGPTNGIGELFF,TGCGCCAGCAGCCAAGAAGGGCCCACGAACGGTATCGGGGAGCTGTTTTTT
NA,TRBV10-2,NA,TRBJ2-1,CATTLGSYNEQFF,TGCGCCACGACTTTAGGGTCCTACAATGAGCAGTTCTTC
once,TRBV11-1,NA,TRBJ1-1,CASSLQGRRQAFF,TGTGCCAGCAGCTTACAGGGACGAAGGCAAGCTTTCTTT
NA,TRBV7-9,NA,TRBJ1-3,CASNLAASSGNTIYF,TGTGCCAGCAACTTAGCGGCCAGCTCTGGAAACACCATATATTTT
NA,TRBV15,NA,TRBJ1-6,CATSRDHFSGQDNSPLHF,TGTGCCACCAGCAGAGATCATTTTTCCGGGCAGGATAATTCACCCCTCCACTTT
NA,TRBV2,TRBD2,TRBJ2-5,CASTSGTSDQETQYF,TGTGCCAGCACGTCCGGGACTAGCGACCAAGAGACCCAGTACTTC
once,TRBV10-3,NA,TRBJ1-2,CAISESSQGGYGYTF,TGTGCCATCAGTGAGTCGTCCCAGGGTGGCTATGGCTACACCTTC
many,TRBV24-1,TRBD2,TRBJ2-1,CATSEGSGGADNEQFF,TGTGCCACCAGCGAGGGTAGCGGGGGGGCTGACAATGAGCAGTTCTTC
few,TRBV28,TRBD2,TRBJ2-4,CASMPRGGLNIQYF,TGTGCCAGCATGCCCCGGGGGGGGCTCAACATTCAGTACTTC
many,TRBV7-8,NA,TRBJ1-2,CASSLADRKNGYTF,TGTGCCAGCAGCTTAGCGGACCGAAAGAACGGCTACACCTTC
few,TRBV7-3,NA,TRBJ2-2,CASWPITGELFF,TGTGCCAGCTGGCCGATCACCGGGGAGCTGTTTTTT
NA,TRBV5-4,TRBD2,TRBJ2-2,CASSWPLAGQNTGELFF,TGTGCCAGCAGCTGGCCGCTAGCGGGACAGAACACCGGGGAGCTGTTTTTT
many,TRBV7-8,TRBD1,TRBJ1-1,CASSPPTGAFTEAFF,TGTGCCAGCAGCCCACCTACAGGGGCGTTTACTGAAGCTTTCTTT
few,TRBV4-1,TRBD1,TRBJ2-3,CASSQKDRDDHTDTQYF,TGCGCCAGCAGCCAAAAGGACAGGGACGACCACACAGATACGCAGTATTTT
many,TRBV5-8,NA,TRBJ2-1,CASSLRGKPGEQFF,TGTGCCAGCAGCCTCCGGGGTAAACCGGGTGAGCAGTTCTTC
many,TRBV7-9,NA,TRBJ1-2,CASSRALAYYGYTF,TGTGCCAGCAGCCGTGCCCTGGCATACTATGGCTACACCTTC
few,TRBV6-2/TRBV6-3,NA,TRBJ1-5,CASSYSMGGNQPQHF,TGTGCCAGCAGTTACTCGATGGGAGGGAACCAGCCCCAGCATTTT
few,TRBV6-1,NA,TRBJ1-5,CASSEQGLWSNQPQHF,TGTGCCAGCAGTGAACAGGGACTCTGGAGCAATCAGCCCCAGCATTTT